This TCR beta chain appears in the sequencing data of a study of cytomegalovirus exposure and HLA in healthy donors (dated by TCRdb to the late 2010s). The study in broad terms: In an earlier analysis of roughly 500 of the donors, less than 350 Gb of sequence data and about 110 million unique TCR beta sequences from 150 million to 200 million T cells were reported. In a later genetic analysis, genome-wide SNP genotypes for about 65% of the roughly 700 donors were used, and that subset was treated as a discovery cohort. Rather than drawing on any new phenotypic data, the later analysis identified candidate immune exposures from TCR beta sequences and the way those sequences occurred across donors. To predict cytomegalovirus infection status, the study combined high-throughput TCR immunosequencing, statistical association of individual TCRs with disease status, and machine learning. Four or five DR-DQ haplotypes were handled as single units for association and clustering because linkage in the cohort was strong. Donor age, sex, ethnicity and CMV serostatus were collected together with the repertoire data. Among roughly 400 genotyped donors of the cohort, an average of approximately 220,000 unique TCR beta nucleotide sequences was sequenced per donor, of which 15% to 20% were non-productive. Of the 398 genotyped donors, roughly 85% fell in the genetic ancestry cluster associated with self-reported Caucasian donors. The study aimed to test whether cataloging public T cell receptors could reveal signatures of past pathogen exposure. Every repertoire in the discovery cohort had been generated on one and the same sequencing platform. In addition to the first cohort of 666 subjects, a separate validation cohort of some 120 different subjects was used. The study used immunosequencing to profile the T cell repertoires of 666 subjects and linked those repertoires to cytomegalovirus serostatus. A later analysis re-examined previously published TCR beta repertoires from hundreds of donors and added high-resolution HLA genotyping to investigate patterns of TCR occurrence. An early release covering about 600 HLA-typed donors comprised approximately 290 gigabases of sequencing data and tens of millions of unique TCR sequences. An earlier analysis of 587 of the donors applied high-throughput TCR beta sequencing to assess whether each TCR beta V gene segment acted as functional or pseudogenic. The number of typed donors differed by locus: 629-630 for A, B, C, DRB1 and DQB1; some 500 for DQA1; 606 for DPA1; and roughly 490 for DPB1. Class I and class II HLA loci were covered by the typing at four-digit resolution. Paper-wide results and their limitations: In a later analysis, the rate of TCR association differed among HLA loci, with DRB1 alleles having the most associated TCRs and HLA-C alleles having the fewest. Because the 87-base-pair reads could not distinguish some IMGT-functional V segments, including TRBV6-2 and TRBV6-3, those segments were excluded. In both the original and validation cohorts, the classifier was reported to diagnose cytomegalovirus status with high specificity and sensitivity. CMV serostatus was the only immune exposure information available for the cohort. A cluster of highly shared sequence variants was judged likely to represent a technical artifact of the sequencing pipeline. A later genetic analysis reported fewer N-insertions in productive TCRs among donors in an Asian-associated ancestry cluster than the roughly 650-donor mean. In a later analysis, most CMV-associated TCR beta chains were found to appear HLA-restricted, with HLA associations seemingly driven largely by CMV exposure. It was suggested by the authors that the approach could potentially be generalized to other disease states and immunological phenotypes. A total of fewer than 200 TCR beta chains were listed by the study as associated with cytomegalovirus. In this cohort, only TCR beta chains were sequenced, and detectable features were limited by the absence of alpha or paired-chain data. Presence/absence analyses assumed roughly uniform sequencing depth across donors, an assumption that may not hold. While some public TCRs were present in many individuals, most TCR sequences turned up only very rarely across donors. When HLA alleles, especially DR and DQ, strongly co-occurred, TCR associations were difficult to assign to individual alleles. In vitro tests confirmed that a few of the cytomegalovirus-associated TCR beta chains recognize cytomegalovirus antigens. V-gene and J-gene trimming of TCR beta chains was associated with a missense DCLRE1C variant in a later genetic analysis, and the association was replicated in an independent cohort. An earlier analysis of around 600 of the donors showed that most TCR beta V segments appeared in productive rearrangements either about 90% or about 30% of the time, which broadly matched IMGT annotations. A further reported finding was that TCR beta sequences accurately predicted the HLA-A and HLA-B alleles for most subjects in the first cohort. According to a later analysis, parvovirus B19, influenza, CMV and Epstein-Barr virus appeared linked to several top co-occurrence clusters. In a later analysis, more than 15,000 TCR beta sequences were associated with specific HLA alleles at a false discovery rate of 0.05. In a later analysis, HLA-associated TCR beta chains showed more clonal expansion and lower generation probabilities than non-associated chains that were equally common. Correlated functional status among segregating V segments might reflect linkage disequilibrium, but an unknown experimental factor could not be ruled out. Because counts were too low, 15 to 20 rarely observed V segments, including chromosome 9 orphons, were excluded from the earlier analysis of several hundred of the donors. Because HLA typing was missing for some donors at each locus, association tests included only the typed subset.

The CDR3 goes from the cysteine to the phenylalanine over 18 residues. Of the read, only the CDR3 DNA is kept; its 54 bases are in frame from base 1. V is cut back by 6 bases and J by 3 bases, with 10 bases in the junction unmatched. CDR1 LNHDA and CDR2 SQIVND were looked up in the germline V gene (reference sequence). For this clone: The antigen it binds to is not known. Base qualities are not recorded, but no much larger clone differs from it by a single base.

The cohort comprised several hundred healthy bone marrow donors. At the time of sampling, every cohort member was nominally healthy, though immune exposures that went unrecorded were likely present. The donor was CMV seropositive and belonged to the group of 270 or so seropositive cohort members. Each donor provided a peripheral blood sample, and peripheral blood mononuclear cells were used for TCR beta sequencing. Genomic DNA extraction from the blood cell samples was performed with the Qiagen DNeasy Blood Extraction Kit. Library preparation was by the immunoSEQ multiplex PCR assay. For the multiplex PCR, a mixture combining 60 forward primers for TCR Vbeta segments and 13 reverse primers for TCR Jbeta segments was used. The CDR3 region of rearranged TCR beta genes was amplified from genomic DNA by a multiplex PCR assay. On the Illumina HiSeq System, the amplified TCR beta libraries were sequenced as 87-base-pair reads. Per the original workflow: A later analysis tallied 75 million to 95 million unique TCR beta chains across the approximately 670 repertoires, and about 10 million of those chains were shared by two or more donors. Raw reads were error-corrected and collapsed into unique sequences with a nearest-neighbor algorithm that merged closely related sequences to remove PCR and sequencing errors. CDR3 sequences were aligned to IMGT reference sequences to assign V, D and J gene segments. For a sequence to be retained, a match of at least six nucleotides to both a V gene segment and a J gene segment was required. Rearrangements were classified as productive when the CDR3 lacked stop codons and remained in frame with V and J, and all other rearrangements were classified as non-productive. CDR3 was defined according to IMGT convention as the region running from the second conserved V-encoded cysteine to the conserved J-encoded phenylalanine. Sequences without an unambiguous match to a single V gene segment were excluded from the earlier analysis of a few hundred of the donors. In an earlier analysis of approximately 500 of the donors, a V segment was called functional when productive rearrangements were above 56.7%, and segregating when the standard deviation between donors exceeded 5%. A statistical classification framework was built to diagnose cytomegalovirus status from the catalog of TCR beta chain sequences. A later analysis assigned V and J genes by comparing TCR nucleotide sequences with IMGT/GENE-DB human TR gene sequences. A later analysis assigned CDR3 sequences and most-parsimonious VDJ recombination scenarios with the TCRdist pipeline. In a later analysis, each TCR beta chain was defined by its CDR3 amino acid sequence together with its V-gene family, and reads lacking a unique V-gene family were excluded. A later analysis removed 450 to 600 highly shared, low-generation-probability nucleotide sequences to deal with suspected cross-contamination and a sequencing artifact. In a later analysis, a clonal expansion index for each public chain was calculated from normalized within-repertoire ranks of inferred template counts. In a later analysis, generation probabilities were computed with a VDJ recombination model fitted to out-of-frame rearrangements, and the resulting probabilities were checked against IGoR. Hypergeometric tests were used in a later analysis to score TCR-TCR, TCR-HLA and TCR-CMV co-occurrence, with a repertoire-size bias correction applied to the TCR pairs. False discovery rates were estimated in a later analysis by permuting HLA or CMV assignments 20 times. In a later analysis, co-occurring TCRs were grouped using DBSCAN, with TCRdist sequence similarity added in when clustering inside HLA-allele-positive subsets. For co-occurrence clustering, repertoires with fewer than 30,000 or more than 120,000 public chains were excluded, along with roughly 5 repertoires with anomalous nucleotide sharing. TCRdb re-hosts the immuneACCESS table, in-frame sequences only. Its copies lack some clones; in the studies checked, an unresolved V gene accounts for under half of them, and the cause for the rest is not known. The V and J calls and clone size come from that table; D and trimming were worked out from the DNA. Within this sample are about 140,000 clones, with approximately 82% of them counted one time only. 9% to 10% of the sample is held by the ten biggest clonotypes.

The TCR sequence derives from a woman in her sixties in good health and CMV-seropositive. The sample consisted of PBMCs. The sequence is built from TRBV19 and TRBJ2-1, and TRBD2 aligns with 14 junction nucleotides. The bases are TGTGCCAGTAGCCGACTAGCGGGAGGGGAGGGAATCTACAATGAGCAGTTCTTC. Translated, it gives CASSRLAGGEGIYNEQFF.